This T cell receptor (beta chain) appears in the sequencing data of a study of cytomegalovirus exposure and HLA in healthy donors. Overall study findings and caveats: Cytomegalovirus-associated status was assigned to around 160 TCR beta chains. While the bulk of TCR sequences proved rare, some public TCRs turned up in many donors.

Notes on this clone: The antigen is unknown. At one end the junction does not follow the germline gene, possibly because of a read error.

This CDR3 spans 12 amino acids. CDR1 and CDR2 from the germline V gene are SGHDT and YYEEEE. The PCR made use of 60 Vbeta and 13 Jbeta primers. Repertoires were generated with immunoSEQ multiplex PCR, while TCRdb's copy carries only in-frame clones and drops some. The table has about 82,000 clones, 70% to 80% seen once; the top ten hold 3.3%. The V gene is TRBV5-6, the J gene TRBJ1-2; D perhaps matches TRBD1 (5 bases). The source of this sequence is a man over 45 in good health and CMV-seronegative. The sample taken for sequencing was PBMCs. The CDR3, as DNA: TGTGCCAGCAGCGCCGGGGAGGGACGAGGAGACTTC. Its protein is CASSAGEGRGDF. Together with reference TRBV5-6 and TRBJ1-2, the CDR3 gives the full variable domain: DAGVTQSPTHLIKTRGQQVTLRCSPKSGHDTVSWYQQALGQGPQFIFQYYEEEERQRGNFPDRFSGHQFPNYSSELNVNALLLGDSALYLCASSAGEGRGDFGSGTRLTVV.